This is a list of T cell receptor beta chains from one sample in a study of T cell responses to AZD1222 COVID-19 vaccine. Some clones are missing from TCRdb's copy, which holds only in-frame ones; the method was immunoSEQ multiplex PCR. The table lists approximately 120,000 clones, more than 70% of them singletons. This specimen consisted of peripheral blood, obtained 28 days after the second AZD1222 dose. These receptors all stem from an adult who received the AZD1222 COVID-19 vaccine. Both conserved end residues are part of each CDR3. A D gene is named only where the DNA matches it firmly. Part of the rows lack a size; the others show once, few, many or a class for expanded clones.

J gene,clone size,V gene,D gene,CDR3 protein,CDR3 DNA
TRBJ1-2,NA,TRBV5-1,NA,CASSLALSGPYGYTF,TGCGCCAGCAGCTTGGCCTTGTCAGGGCCCTATGGCTACACCTTC
TRBJ2-5,NA,TRBV30,NA,CAWSVPAGTQYF,TGTGCCTGGAGTGTACCAGCGGGGACCCAGTACTTC
TRBJ2-5,NA,TRBV28,NA,CASSLAGTSQETQYF,TGTGCCAGCAGTTTAGCGGGGACCAGCCAAGAGACCCAGTACTTC
TRBJ1-1,NA,TRBV7-2,NA,CASSLRGTGNTEAFF,TGTGCCAGCAGCTTACGGGGAACAGGGAACACTGAAGCTTTCTTT
TRBJ2-7,NA,TRBV7-8,NA,CASSSGRISYEQYF,TGTGCCAGCAGCTCCGGACGGATCTCCTACGAGCAGTACTTC
TRBJ1-5,NA,TRBV5-1,TRBD1,CASSRDSQNQPQHF,TGCGCCAGCAGCCGGGACAGCCAAAATCAGCCCCAGCATTTT
TRBJ2-7,NA,TRBV30,NA,CAWSVGRTYEQYF,TGTGCCTGGAGTGTAGGCAGAACCTACGAGCAGTACTTC
TRBJ1-2,NA,TRBV2,NA,CASRKEEFVQINGYTF,TGTGCCAGCAGGAAAGAGGAGTTTGTGCAGATCAATGGCTACACCTTC
TRBJ1-4,NA,TRBV2,NA,CASSRGQTINEKLFF,TGTGCCAGCTCCAGAGGACAGACGATTAATGAAAAACTGTTTTTT
TRBJ1-2,few,TRBV6-1,NA,CASSEVPRWGYTF,TGTGCCAGCAGTGAGGTTCCCAGGTGGGGCTACACCTTC
TRBJ1-2,NA,TRBV7-3,TRBD1,CASSLTQHSRGLIAGGYTF,TGTGCCAGCAGCTTAACGCAACATAGCAGGGGGCTTATAGCCGGTGGCTACACCTTC
TRBJ2-2,NA,TRBV6-1,TRBD1,CASLPGTGVTGELFF,TGTGCCAGTTTGCCCGGGACAGGGGTAACCGGGGAGCTGTTTTTT
TRBJ1-1,NA,TRBV29-1,TRBD1,CSEKQGMNTEAFF,TGCAGCGAAAAACAGGGGATGAACACTGAAGCTTTCTTT
TRBJ2-1,NA,TRBV4-2,TRBD2,CASSQVGSGDHNEQFF,TGTGCCAGCAGCCAAGTTGGTAGCGGGGACCACAATGAGCAGTTCTTC
TRBJ2-1,NA,TRBV7-2,TRBD2,CASSTRTSGDRGEQFF,TGTGCCAGCAGCACCCGGACTAGCGGGGACCGCGGTGAGCAGTTCTTC
TRBJ1-2,NA,TRBV2,NA,CASTQLRTTNYGYTF,TGTGCCAGCACACAGCTCCGAACTACTAACTATGGCTACACCTTC
TRBJ1-1,few,TRBV30,NA,CAWSGRDRTNTEAFF,TGTGCCTGGAGTGGAAGGGACCGGACGAACACTGAAGCTTTCTTT
TRBJ2-6,NA,TRBV19,NA,CASSPWGSGANVLTF,TGTGCCAGTAGCCCCTGGGGCTCTGGGGCCAACGTCCTGACTTTC
TRBJ2-7,few,TRBV4-1,NA,CASSQPREGHEQYF,TGCGCCAGCAGCCAACCTCGAGAGGGCCACGAGCAGTACTTC
TRBJ2-5,NA,TRBV5-1,NA,CASSLTGRETQYF,TGCGCCAGCAGCTTGACAGGGAGGGAGACCCAGTACTTC
TRBJ1-1,few,TRBV9,NA,CASSVGMNTEAFF,TGTGCCAGCAGCGTTGGCATGAACACTGAAGCTTTCTTT
TRBJ2-3,NA,TRBV7-2,NA,CASSEQTDTQYF,TGTGCCAGCAGCGAACAGACAGATACGCAGTATTTT
TRBJ2-2,NA,TRBV9,TRBD1,CASSTLTGYSGELFF,TGTGCCAGCAGCACCCTGACAGGGTACTCCGGGGAGCTGTTTTTT
TRBJ2-2,NA,TRBV27,TRBD1,CASSSPGTGYTGELFF,TGTGCCAGCTCGAGCCCCGGGACAGGGTACACCGGGGAGCTGTTTTTT
TRBJ2-7,NA,TRBV27,NA,CASKLAPLVYEQYF,TGTGCCAGCAAACTAGCCCCTCTGGTCTACGAGCAGTACTTC
TRBJ1-2,NA,TRBV6-5,NA,CASRTYRANYGYTF,TGTGCCAGCAGGACTTACCGGGCTAACTATGGCTACACCTTC
TRBJ1-2,NA,TRBV4-1,TRBD1,CASSQAIGQGDTYGYTF,TGCGCCAGCAGCCAGGCCATCGGGCAGGGGGACACCTATGGCTACACCTTC
TRBJ1-1,NA,TRBV6-5,TRBD1,CASRDRGRTEAFF,TGTGCCAGCAGAGACAGGGGACGAACTGAAGCTTTCTTT